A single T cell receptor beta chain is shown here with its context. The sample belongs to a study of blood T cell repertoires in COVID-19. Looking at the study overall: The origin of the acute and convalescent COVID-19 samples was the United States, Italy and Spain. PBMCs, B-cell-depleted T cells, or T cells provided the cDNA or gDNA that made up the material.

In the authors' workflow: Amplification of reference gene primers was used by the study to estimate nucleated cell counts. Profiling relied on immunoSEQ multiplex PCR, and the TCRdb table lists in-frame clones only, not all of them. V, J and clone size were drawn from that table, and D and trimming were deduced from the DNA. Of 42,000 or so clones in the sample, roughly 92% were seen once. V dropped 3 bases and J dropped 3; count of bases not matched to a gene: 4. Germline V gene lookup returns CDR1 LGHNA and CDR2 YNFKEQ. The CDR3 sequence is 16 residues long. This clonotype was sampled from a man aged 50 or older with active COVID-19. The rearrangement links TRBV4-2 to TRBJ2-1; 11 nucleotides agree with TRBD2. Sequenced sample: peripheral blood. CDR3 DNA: TGTGCCAGCAGCCACGGGACTAGCGGCTTCTACAATGAGCAGTTCTTC. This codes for CASSHGTSGFYNEQFF.